The source of this T cell receptor beta chain is a study of blood T cells in healthy people across ages. The donors, healthy Caucasians from Russia, were aged roughly 6 to 90. Study-wide findings and caveats: Both naive CD4+ cell counts and diversity were greater in long-lived donors than in aged donors. With age, beta diversity per million T cells declined roughly linearly, significantly by 35 to 40.

Regarding this clonotype: Its cognate antigen is unknown.

Sample-barcoded 5' priming and a J-beta primer mix drove a second PCR of about 7 to 12 cycles. Every cDNA was tagged by a template-switch adaptor with 12 random nucleotides. From the 5' RACE reads, TCRdb called clonotypes with MiXCR, one entry per CDR3 protein. This table has around 1,600,000 distinct CDR3 sequences, approximately 43% appearing once. The germline V gene encodes CDR1 MNHEY and CDR2 SVGAGI. The V end was cut by 8 bases, the J end by 4 bases, with 14 bases between. The CDR3 runs 13 residues. The V and J genes are TRBV6-5 and TRBJ2-5, with D perhaps given as TRBD1 or TRBD2 (6 bases each). This clonotype was obtained from a woman aged 18-29 years in good health. The sample taken for sequencing was blood. CDR3 coding DNA: TGTGCCAGCTCGAGGGGGGATGCAGAGACCCAGTACTTC. Its protein is CASSRGDAETQYF.